The sequence of this T cell receptor (beta chain) was determined in a study of T cell responses to AZD1222 COVID-19 vaccine. Notes on the study in general: Repertoire sampling happened only post peak T cell response. Researchers report vaccine-associated CD4 TCRs spanning spike, with dominance at 160-218 and 743-854.

On this clone: As yet, its antigen is unknown.

Using immunoSEQ multiplex PCR, the repertoire was profiled, and TCRdb retains in-frame clones only, with some absent. Of some 150,000 clones in the sample, 86% were seen once. The sequenced sample was peripheral blood, obtained 28 days after the second AZD1222 dose. This receptor was identified in an adult who received the AZD1222 COVID-19 vaccine.

The CDR3, as DNA: TGTGCCAGCAGCTTAAGTCGATCCGGGGGCTACACCGGGGAGCTGTTTTTT. Amino acid sequence: CASSLSRSGGYTGELFF. This chain uses TRBV7-9 with TRBJ2-2; D is perhaps TRBD1 or TRBD2 (6 bases each). Germline V gene data show CDR1 as SEHNR and CDR2 as FQNEAQ (reference sequence). The CDR3 runs 17 residues. V shed 2 bases and J shed 3 bases, with 16 bases lying between them.